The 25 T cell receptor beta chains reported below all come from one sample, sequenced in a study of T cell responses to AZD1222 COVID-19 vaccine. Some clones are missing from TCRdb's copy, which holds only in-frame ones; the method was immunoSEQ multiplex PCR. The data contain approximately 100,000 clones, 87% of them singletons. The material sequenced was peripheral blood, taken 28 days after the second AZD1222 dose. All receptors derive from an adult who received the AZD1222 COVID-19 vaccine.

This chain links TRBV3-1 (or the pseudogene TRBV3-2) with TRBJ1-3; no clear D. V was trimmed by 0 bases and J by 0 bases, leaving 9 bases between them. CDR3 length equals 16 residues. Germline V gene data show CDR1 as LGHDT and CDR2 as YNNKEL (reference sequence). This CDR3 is CASSQDKTSSGNTIYF. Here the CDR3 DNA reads TGTGCCAGCAGCCAAGATAAAACGAGCTCTGGAAACACCATATATTTT.

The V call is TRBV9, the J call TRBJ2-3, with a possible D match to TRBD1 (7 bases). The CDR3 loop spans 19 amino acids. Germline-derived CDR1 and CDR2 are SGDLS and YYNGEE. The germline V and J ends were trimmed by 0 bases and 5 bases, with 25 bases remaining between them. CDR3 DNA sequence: TGTGCCAGCAGCGTAGGGAGGGGGCGAGACCCCTGGCGCGGAGATACGCAGTATTTT. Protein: CASSVGRGRDPWRGDTQYF.

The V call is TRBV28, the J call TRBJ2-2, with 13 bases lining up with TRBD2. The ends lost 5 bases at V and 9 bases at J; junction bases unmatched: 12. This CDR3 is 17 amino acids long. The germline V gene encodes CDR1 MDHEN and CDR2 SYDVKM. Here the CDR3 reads CASSITGTSGVIRELFF. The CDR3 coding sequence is TGTGCCAGCAGTATTACCGGGACTAGCGGGGTTATTAGGGAGCTGTTTTTT. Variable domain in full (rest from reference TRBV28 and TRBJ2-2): DVKVTQSSRYLVKRTGEKVFLECVQDMDHENMFWYRQDPGLGLRLIYFSYDVKMKEKGDIPEGYSVSREKKERFSLILESASTNQTSMYLCASSITGTSGVIRELFFGEGSRLTVL.

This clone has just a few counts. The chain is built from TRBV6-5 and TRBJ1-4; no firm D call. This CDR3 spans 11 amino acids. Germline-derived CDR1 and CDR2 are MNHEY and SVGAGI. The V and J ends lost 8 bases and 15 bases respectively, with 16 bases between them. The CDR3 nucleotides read TGTGCCAGCGTTGAGGGTTTTTCTTTGTTTTTT. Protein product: CASVEGFSLFF.

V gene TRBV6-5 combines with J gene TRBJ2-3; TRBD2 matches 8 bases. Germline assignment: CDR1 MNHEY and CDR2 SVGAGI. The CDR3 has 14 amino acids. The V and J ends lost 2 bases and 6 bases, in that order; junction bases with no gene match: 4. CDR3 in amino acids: CASSYGSGSDTQYF. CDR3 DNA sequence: TGTGCCAGCAGTTACGGCAGCGGGAGCGATACGCAGTATTTT.

In nucleotides, the CDR3 is TGTGCCAGTAGTATGGGACTAGCGGGATACACAGATACGCAGTATTTT. This gives the protein CASSMGLAGYTDTQYF. The V call is TRBV19, the J call TRBJ2-3; 13 bases are a match to TRBD2. The germline V gene has CDR1 LNHDA and CDR2 SQIVND (reference sequence). The CDR3 length is 16 residues. With V trimmed by 3 bases and J by 2 bases, 2 bases remained unmatched. Using reference TRBV19 and TRBJ2-3 for the parts outside the CDR3, the full variable domain is DGGITQSPKYLFRKEGQNVTLSCEQNLNHDAMYWYRQDPGQGLRLIYYSQIVNDFQKGDIAEGYSVSREKKESFPLTVTSAQKNPTAFYLCASSMGLAGYTDTQYFGPGTRLTVL.

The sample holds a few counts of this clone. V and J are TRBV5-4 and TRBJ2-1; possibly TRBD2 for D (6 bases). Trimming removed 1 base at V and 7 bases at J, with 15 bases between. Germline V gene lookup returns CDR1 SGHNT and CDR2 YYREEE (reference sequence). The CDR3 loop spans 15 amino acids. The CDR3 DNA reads TGTGCCAGCAGCTTGAGGCGGGATGTCCAGAATGAGCAGTTCTTC. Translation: CASSLRRDVQNEQFF. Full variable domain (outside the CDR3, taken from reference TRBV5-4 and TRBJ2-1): ETGVTQSPTHLIKTRGQQVTLRCSSQSGHNTVSWYQQALGQGPQFIFQYYREEENGRGNFPPRFSGLQFPNYSSELNVNALELDDSALYLCASSLRRDVQNEQFFGPGTRLTVL.

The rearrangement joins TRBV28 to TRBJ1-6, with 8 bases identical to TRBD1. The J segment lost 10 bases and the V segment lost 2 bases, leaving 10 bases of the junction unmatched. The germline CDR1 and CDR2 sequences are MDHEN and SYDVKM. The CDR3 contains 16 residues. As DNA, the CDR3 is TGTGCCAGCAGTTTAGGACAAGGACAGGGCAGGTCACCCCTCCACTTT. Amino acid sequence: CASSLGQGQGRSPLHF.

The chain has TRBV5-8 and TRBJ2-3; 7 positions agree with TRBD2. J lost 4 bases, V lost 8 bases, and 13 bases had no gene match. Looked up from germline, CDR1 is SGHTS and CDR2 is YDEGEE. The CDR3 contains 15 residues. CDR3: CASGIAGNMADTQYF. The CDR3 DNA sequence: TGTGCCAGTGGGATAGCGGGTAACATGGCAGATACGCAGTATTTT.

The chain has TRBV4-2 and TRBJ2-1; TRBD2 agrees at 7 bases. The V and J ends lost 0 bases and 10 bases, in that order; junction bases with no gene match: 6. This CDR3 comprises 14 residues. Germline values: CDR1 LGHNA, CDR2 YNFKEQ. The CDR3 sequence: CASSQDAGVREQFF. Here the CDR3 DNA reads TGTGCCAGCAGCCAAGACGCGGGAGTAAGAGAGCAGTTCTTC.

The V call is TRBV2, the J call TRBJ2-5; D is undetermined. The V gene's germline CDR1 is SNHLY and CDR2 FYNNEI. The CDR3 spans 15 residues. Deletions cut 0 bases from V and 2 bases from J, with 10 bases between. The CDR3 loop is CASSEALPVQETQYF. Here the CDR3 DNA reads TGTGCCAGCAGTGAAGCGCTTCCGGTTCAAGAGACCCAGTACTTC. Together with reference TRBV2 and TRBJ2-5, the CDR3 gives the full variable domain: EPEVTQTPSHQVTQMGQEVILRCVPISNHLYFYWYRQILGQKVEFLVSFYNNEISEKSEIFDDQFSVERPDGSNFTLKIRSTKLEDSAMYFCASSEALPVQETQYFGPGTRLLVL.

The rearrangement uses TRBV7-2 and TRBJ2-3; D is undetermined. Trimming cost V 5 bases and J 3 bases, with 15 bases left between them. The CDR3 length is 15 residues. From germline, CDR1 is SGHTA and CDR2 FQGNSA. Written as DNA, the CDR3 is TGTGCCAGCAGCCAAAGAGTTTTAGGGACAGATACGCAGTATTTT. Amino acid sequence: CASSQRVLGTDTQYF. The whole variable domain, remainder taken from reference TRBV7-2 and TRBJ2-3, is GAGVSQSPSNKVTEKGKDVELRCDPISGHTALYWYRQSLGQGLEFLIYFQGNSAPDKSGLPSDRFSAERTGGSVSTLTIQRTQQEDSAVYLCASSQRVLGTDTQYFGPGTRLTVL.

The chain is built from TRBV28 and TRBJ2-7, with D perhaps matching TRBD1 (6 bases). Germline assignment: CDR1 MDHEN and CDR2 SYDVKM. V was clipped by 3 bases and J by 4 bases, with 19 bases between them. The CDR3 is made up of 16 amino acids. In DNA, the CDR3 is TGTGCCAGCAGTTTTTGGGTCAGGGGAATTCGATACGAGCAGTACTTC. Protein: CASSFWVRGIRYEQYF.

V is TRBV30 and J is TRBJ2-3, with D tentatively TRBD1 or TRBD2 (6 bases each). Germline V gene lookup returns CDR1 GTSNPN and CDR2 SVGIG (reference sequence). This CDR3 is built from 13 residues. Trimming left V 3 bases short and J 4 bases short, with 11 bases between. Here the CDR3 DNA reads TGTGCCTGGAGAGGGGGGAAACCAGATACGCAGTATTTT. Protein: CAWRGGKPDTQYF.

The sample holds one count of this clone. This chain's CDR3 is CASSSAEETEQFF. CDR3 in DNA: TGTGCCAGCAGCTCCGCTGAGGAGACTGAGCAGTTCTTC. The chain is built from TRBV28 and TRBJ2-1; no reliable D call. CDR3 length: 13 amino acids. Germline V gives CDR1 MDHEN, CDR2 SYDVKM. The V and J ends lost 6 bases and 9 bases respectively, with 15 bases between them.

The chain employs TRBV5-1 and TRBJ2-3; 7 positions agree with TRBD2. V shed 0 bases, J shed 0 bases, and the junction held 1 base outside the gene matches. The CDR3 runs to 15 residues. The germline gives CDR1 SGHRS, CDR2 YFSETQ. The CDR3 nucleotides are TGCGCCAGCAGCTTGGCTAGCGGTAGCACAGATACGCAGTATTTT. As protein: CASSLASGSTDTQYF.

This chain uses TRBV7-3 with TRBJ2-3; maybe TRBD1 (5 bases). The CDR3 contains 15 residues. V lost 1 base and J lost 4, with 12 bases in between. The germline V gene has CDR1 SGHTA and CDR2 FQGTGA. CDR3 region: CASSLNPGSADTQYF. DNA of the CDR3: TGTGCCAGCAGCTTAAATCCAGGGTCCGCAGATACGCAGTATTTT.

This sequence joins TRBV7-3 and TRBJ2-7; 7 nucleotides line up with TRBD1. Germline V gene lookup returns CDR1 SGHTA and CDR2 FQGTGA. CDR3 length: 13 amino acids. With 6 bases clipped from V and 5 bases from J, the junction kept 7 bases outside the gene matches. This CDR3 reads CASSRQGSDEQYF. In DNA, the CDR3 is TGTGCCAGCAGTCGACAGGGTTCCGACGAGCAGTACTTC.

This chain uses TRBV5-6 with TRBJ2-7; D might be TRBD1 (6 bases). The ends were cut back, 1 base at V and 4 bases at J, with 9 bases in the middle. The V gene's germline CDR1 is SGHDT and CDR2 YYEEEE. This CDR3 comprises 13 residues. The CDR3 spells CASSLLQGYEQYF. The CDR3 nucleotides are TGTGCCAGCAGCTTGTTGCAGGGGTACGAGCAGTACTTC.

In DNA, the CDR3 is TGTGCCAGCTCATTGAACACCGGGGAGCTGTTTTTT. Translated: CASSLNTGELFF. The rearrangement links TRBV18 to TRBJ2-2, with D unclear. This CDR3 is built from 12 residues. Deletions cut 5 bases from V and 1 base from J, with 2 bases between. Germline lookup yields CDR1 KGHSH and CDR2 LQKENI.

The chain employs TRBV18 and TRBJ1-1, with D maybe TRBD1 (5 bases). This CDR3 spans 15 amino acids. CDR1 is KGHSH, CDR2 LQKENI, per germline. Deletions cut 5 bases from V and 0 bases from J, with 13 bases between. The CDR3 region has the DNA TGTGCCAGCTCATCTAGGGGTTCCATGAACACTGAAGCTTTCTTT. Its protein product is CASSSRGSMNTEAFF.

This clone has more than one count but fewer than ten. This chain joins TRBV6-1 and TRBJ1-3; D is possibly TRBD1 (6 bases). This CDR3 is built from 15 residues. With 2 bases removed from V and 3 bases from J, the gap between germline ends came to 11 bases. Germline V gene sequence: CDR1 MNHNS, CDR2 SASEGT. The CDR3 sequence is CASSEQGKGGNTIYF. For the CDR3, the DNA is TGTGCCAGCAGTGAACAGGGGAAAGGTGGAAACACCATATATTTT.

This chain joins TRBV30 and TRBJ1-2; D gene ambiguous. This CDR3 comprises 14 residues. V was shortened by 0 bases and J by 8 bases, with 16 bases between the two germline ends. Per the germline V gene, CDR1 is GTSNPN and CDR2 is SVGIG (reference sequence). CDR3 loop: CAWSVNPNLEGYTF. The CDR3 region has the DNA TGTGCCTGGAGTGTAAATCCAAATCTGGAGGGCTACACCTTC.

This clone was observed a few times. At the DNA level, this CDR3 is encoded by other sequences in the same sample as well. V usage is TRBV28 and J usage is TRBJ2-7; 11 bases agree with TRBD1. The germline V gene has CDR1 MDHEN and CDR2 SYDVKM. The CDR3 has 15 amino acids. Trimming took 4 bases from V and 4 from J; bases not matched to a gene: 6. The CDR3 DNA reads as TGTGCCAGCAGTTCACCGGGACAGGGGGGGTACGAGCAGTACTTC. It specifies CASSSPGQGGYEQYF.

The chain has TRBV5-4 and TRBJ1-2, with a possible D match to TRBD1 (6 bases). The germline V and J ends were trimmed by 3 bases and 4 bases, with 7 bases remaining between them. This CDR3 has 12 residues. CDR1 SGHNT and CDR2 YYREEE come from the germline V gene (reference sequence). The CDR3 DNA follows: TGTGCCAGCAGCTCGGACAGCTATGGCTACACCTTC. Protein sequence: CASSSDSYGYTF.